The subject of this entry is one T cell receptor (beta chain). The antigen is not known. Poor-prognosis osteosarcoma patients supplied post-treatment primary, local recurrence and metastasis tumor specimens. These data are taken from a study of the immune and genomic landscape of osteosarcoma. Study summary: Diagnosis ages spanned roughly 5-81 years, median about 30. Most patients, more than 65%, had localized disease at diagnosis. Overall study findings and caveats: Productive clonality stayed low overall, though C3 exceeded C1. Reference clonality came from outside normal skin and healthy blood, not matched tissue.

This CDR3 comprises 14 residues. Germline loops: CDR1 SGDLS, CDR2 YYNGEE. The V end was cut by 0 bases, the J end by 2 bases, with 9 bases between. Repertoires were generated with immunoSEQ multiplex PCR, while TCRdb's copy carries only in-frame clones and drops some. The data show 10,000 or so clones, over 55% seen once. The source is a human donor with osteosarcoma. Sequenced: osteosarcoma tumor tissue from the lung. The gene calls are TRBV9 and TRBJ2-7; D is ambiguous. The CDR3 nucleotides read TGTGCCAGCAGCGTAGCGGGTGAAGCCTACGAGCAGTACTTC. Translation: CASSVAGEAYEQYF.